This T cell receptor beta chain originates from a study of blood T cell repertoires in COVID-19. Method: immunoSEQ multiplex PCR; TCRdb's copy keeps in-frame clones and lacks some. The sample carries about 79,000 clones, around 88% recorded once. J was trimmed by 12 bases and V by 6 bases; bases with no gene match: 4. The CDR3 covers 12 residues. The sequenced sample consisted of peripheral blood. The chain couples TRBV12-3 or TRBV12-4 to TRBJ1-6; TRBD1 matches at 8 bases. The TCR comes from a man between 65 and 79 years old with active or convalescent COVID-19. The CDR3 bases are TGTGCCAGCAGGACAGGGGCCCTACCCCTCCACTTT. It is translated as CASRTGALPLHF.